This T cell receptor beta chain was recorded in a study of PD-L1 blockade in urothelial cancer (dated by TCRdb to 2016 to 2017). At the level of the whole study: All patients started therapy in about 2014 and received atezolizumab 1,200 mg intravenously every 3 weeks. An exploratory multi-omic analysis was conducted of the somatic, immune and clinical correlates of response to PD-L1 blockade with atezolizumab in urothelial cancer. An ECOG performance status of 0 or 1 was recorded for the patients, and 0 to 3 prior chemotherapy regimens had been received by the patients. Roughly 10 patients achieved durable clinical benefit and 20 did not. TCR sequencing covered pretreatment tumor samples and matched, serially collected peripheral blood taken before and after atezolizumab treatment. Durable clinical benefit was defined as progression-free survival longer than 6 months, and TCR features were also tested against progression-free and overall survival. Blood samples gave a median of about 130,000 T cells and 82,636 unique TCRs, with a median clonality of 0.080. About nine tenths of the roughly 29 patients were males with bladder-origin urothelial cancer, and about 60% of the 29 reported a prior smoking history. Over 28 patients had pretreatment blood TCR-seq, about 25 had at least one posttreatment blood collection, and about 25 had tumor TCR-seq. Blood samples were analyzed at 3 weeks after treatment start (second dose) and at 6 weeks after treatment start. In the same patients, pretreatment tumors underwent whole exome sequencing and RNA sequencing in addition to TCR sequencing. Results the study describes overall, beyond this receptor: Greater expansion of tumor-associated TCR clones in peripheral blood 3 weeks after the start of treatment was observed in patients with durable benefit (n ≈ 22, p = 0.022). Because the sample size was small (n ≈ 27) and many exploratory analyses were performed, the results are intended to be hypothesis-generating. Improved progression-free and overall survival was associated with having pretreatment peripheral blood TCR clonality below the median.

From the cysteine up to the phenylalanine, the CDR3 has a length of 16 residues. Only the CDR3 portion is preserved as DNA: 48 bases, with reading frame beginning at the first base. CDR1 and CDR2, looked up from the germline V gene, are SGHRS and YFSETQ. V is cut back by 0 bases and J by 4 bases, with 9 bases in the junction unmatched. On this clone itself: Which antigen it targets is not known. Per-base qualities were not stored, and no clone one base away is much larger.

In light of the paper, this sample's time point label describes: pretreatment peripheral blood. The cohort comprised around 31 patients with locally advanced or metastatic urothelial carcinoma treated at Memorial Sloan Kettering on a trial protocol. Peripheral blood mononuclear cells were collected from each patient pretreatment and during treatment, giving between 1 and 8 total time points per patient. The Qiagen DNeasy Blood extraction kit was used to purify genomic DNA from total PBMCs and from tumor samples. PBMCs were collected pretreatment and during treatment and were isolated and stored as previously described. Synthetic TCR analog templates were spiked into each PCR so that absolute template abundance could be estimated from read counts. The immunoSEQ assay used bias-controlled V and J gene primers to amplify TCRbeta CDR3 regions from genomic DNA. Sequencing of rearranged TCRbeta segments was done at approximately 20X coverage. Turning to the authors' computational methods: Sequencing errors were corrected by clustering and CDR3s were annotated against IMGT to assign V, D and J genes. Downstream analyses used only productive TCRbeta rearrangements and left out out-of-frame or stop-codon sequences. To compute clonality, Shannon entropy was normalized by the log of the number of unique productive sequences and then subtracted from one. Fisher's exact test with Benjamini-Hochberg correction, at a threshold of adjusted p below 0.01, was used to find clones that differed between time points or between blood and tumor. TCRdb stores this immuneACCESS table with in-frame sequences only. Part of the clones is absent; in the studies checked, under half of the shortfall reflects unresolved V genes, and no reason is known for the rest. The V and J calls and the clone size are those of that table, but D and trimming were determined from the DNA. The sample contains 50,000 or so clones, roughly four fifths of them found a single time. Of the sample, under 4.5% falls within the top ten clones.

The clonotype comes from a man aged 65-85 years with urothelial cancer. The chain joins TRBV5-1 to TRBJ1-1; a stretch of 7 junction bases matches TRBD1. The specimen comprised PBMCs, sampled around atezolizumab (anti-PD-L1) treatment. The CDR3 region reads CASSLGGGIRGTEAFF. The DNA sequence reads TGCGCCAGCAGCTTGGGAGGGGGCATACGGGGCACTGAAGCTTTCTTT.